This T cell receptor beta chain was sequenced in a study of blood T cell repertoires in COVID-19. Study in general: Sources were T cells, B-cell-depleted T cells, or PBMCs; the material itself was cDNA or gDNA.

The CDR3 totals 15 residues. Germline CDR1 KGHDR, CDR2 SFDVKD. Trimming at V came to 4 bases and at J to 3 bases, leaving 8 bases not matched to a gene. TCRdb keeps only in-frame clones here, not all; method: immunoSEQ multiplex PCR. Found here are 200,000 to 300,000 clones, 75% to 85% of them singletons; the top ten hold more than 5.5%. This clonotype was sampled from a human donor in a cohort sampled during active COVID-19. The V gene is TRBV24-1, the J gene TRBJ2-7, with 7 bases identical to TRBD1. Material: peripheral blood. For the CDR3, the DNA is TGTGCCACCAGTGAGAGGACAGGTAGTGTCTACGAGCAGTACTTC. Translation: CATSERTGSVYEQYF.